This TCR beta chain was sequenced during a study of glioma-infiltrating T cells after dendritic cell vaccination (dated by TCRdb to between 2015 and 2016). As for the study more broadly: Of the roughly 15 glioblastoma patients in the cohort, all drawn from Phase I and II dendritic cell vaccination trials, 9 were newly diagnosed and 6 had recurrent disease. Patients received autologous tumor lysate-pulsed dendritic cell vaccination between 2003 and 2012. The vaccine consisted of monocyte-derived dendritic cells cultured seven to eight days with IL-4 and GM-CSF, then pulsed overnight with autologous tumor lysate. Three intradermal dendritic cell vaccine injections were administered to patients at biweekly intervals in the arm below the axilla. In glioblastoma patients vaccinated with dendritic cells, deep sequencing of TCR beta CDR3 regions served to measure tumor-infiltrating lymphocyte content and to compare repertoires between tumor and blood. TCR sequencing metrics, including TIL content and tumor-blood repertoire overlap, were correlated with survival after dendritic cell vaccination. Study-wide findings and limitations: The response model built on TCR overlap across three groups was characterized as speculative, with prospective validation still needed. The cohort was small and heterogeneous, only a few patients had full blood and tumor sets, and even fewer had initial-recurrent tumor pairs. After dendritic cell vaccination, a higher estimated pretreatment TIL content predicted longer time to progression and overall survival. No direct relationship between TCR clonality and survival was found, suggesting a diverse polyclonal response may matter.

The immunoSEQ assay amplified TCRB CDR3 regions from roughly 2 micrograms of genomic DNA, or from all available DNA when less than that amount was available. The multiplex PCR relied on 60 forward primers for TCR V beta segments and 13 reverse primers for J beta segments. Synthetic control templates were spiked into each sample at limiting dilution to estimate reads per starting template. Reads of 87 bp were generated by sequencing on the Illumina HiSeq System. The source study handled its data this way. PCR and sequencing errors were removed by a nearest neighbor algorithm that merged closely related sequences. TCR overlap was defined as the percentage of unique tumor TCR beta sequences that were also found in the peripheral blood of the same patient. TCRdb mirrors the immuneACCESS table, restricted to in-frame sequences. Some clones are absent from its copies; in checked studies, under half trace to an unresolved V gene, and the reason for the others is unknown. D and trimming were read from the DNA, whereas the V and J calls and clone size are those reported in that table. This sample comprises 90,000 or so clones, over 65% of them detected only once. The ten largest clones take up 2.5% to 3% of the sample.

With regard to this clone: What antigen it recognizes has not been identified. The input lacks base qualities; no much larger clone sits a single base away.

The CDR3 contains 15 residues, cysteine and phenylalanine counted. The read is trimmed to its CDR3 DNA, 45 bases read in frame from base 1. The junction carries 10 bases between V and J, which are trimmed by 3 bases and 0 bases respectively. CDR1 and CDR2 (WNHNN, SYGVQD) derive from the germline V gene (reference sequence). Patients were selected for having adequate residual fresh-frozen tumor tissue and more than two years of available survival data. None of the glioblastoma patients carried an isocitrate dehydrogenase mutation, although molecular status otherwise varied. PBMC were collected before vaccination, two weeks after the third vaccination, and at tumor progression if progression occurred. The Qiagen DNeasy Blood extraction Kit was used to extract genomic DNA.

Sequences were derived from blood, sampled before dendritic cell vaccination. This TCR came from a human donor with glioblastoma. Here the chain combines TRBV10-1 and TRBJ2-3; the D gene cannot be named for sure. The encoded CDR3 is CASSETSRSTDTQYF. The sequence in DNA is TGCGCCAGCAGTGAAACAAGTCGAAGCACAGATACGCAGTATTTT.